What follows are 30 T cell receptor beta chains derived from one specimen sequenced in a study of control samples from healthy donors and cancer patients. Repertoires were generated with immunoSEQ multiplex PCR, while TCRdb's copy carries only in-frame clones and drops some. The repertoire holds about 110,000 clones, with just over 90% as singletons. Sample: blood. The receptors here all came from a woman aged 18-30 years in good health.

The chain is built from TRBV13 and TRBJ2-5; D is perhaps TRBD1 or TRBD2 (5 bases each). Trimming took 3 bases from V and 1 from J, leaving 12 bases between them. This CDR3 has 15 amino acids. In germline, CDR1 is PRHDT, CDR2 FYEKMQ (reference sequence). CDR3 DNA: TGTGCCAGCAGCTTCCAAACTGGGGGCCAAGAGACCCAGTACTTC. Protein sequence: CASSFQTGGQETQYF.

The chain uses TRBV6-1 and TRBJ1-2; no clear D. In germline, CDR1 is MNHNS, CDR2 SASEGT. The CDR3 loop spans 13 amino acids. Trimming pared 2 bases from V and 3 bases from J, leaving 7 bases between. The CDR3 coding sequence is TGTGCCAGCAGTGAATCGACTTACTATGGCTACACCTTC. Its translation is CASSESTYYGYTF.

V and J are TRBV6-9 and TRBJ2-3, with 8 bases fitting TRBD1. The V and J ends lost 2 bases and 3 bases, in that order; junction bases with no gene match: 7. The germline V gene has CDR1 MNHGY and CDR2 SVAAGI. The CDR3 covers 16 residues. CDR3 amino acids: CASSYVGQGETDTQYF. CDR3 coding DNA: TGTGCCAGCAGTTATGTTGGACAGGGTGAGACAGATACGCAGTATTTT.

The DNA for the CDR3 is TGTGCCAGCGGGGGGACTAGCGGACTCTACGAGCAGTACTTC. It is translated as CASGGTSGLYEQYF. The V call is TRBV2, the J call TRBJ2-7; 11 positions match TRBD2. The germline CDR1 and CDR2 sequences are SNHLY and FYNNEI. This CDR3 has 14 amino acids. V shed 8 bases, J shed 3 bases, and the junction held 6 bases outside the gene matches.

V is TRBV28 and J is TRBJ1-2; D perhaps matches TRBD1 (6 bases). Trimming pared 6 bases from V and 8 bases from J, leaving 16 bases between. CDR1 is MDHEN, CDR2 SYDVKM, per germline. The CDR3 contains 13 residues. This chain's CDR3 is CASRRQAQRGYTF. The CDR3 nucleotides read TGTGCCAGCAGAAGACAGGCTCAGCGGGGCTACACCTTC.

The chain recombines TRBV19 with TRBJ1-1, with D tentatively TRBD1 (5 bases). CDR3 length: 13 residues. Germline V gene lookup returns CDR1 LNHDA and CDR2 SQIVND (reference sequence). Trimming pared 2 bases from V and 7 bases from J, leaving 11 bases between. CDR3 in DNA: TGTGCCAGTAGTATAACCCCAGACAGTGAAGCTTTCTTT. Translation: CASSITPDSEAFF.

The chain carries TRBV29-1 and TRBJ2-6, with unresolved D. Germline-derived CDR1 and CDR2 are SQVTM and ANQGSEA. The V end lost 7 bases, the J end lost 9 bases, and 16 bases lay between the germline ends. The CDR3 has 13 amino acids. This CDR3 reads CSAFTRANNVLTF. The CDR3 nucleotides read TGCAGCGCCTTCACTCGGGCTAACAACGTCCTGACTTTC.

The chain carries TRBV27 and TRBJ1-6, with TRBD1 identical over 7 bases. Germline CDR1 and CDR2: MNHEY and SMNVEV (reference sequence). V shed 7 bases and J 8 bases; nucleotides not matched to a gene: 14. CDR3 length equals 16 residues. CDR3 protein: CASKAHVDRVDSPLHF. The CDR3 DNA reads as TGTGCCAGCAAAGCTCATGTTGACAGGGTGGATTCACCCCTCCACTTT.

V gene TRBV7-6 combines with J gene TRBJ1-2, with 10 positions matching TRBD1. The junction had 11 bases not matched to a gene; V was cut back by 5 bases and J by 8 bases. Germline V lookup: CDR1 SGHVS, CDR2 FNYEAQ. The CDR3 covers 15 residues. CDR3 DNA sequence: TGTGCCAGCAGCCAAAGCGGGACAGGGGTTGGGGGCTACACCTTC. Protein product: CASSQSGTGVGGYTF.

V is TRBV2 and J is TRBJ1-2; D is uncertain. Germline V gene data show CDR1 as SNHLY and CDR2 as FYNNEI. The CDR3 sequence is 17 residues long. V was shortened by 0 bases and J by 3 bases, with 17 bases between the two germline ends. CDR3 sequence reads: CASSEALRGGEHYGYTF. The CDR3 nucleotides read TGTGCCAGCAGTGAAGCGCTTCGGGGTGGGGAACACTATGGCTACACCTTC.

The chain has TRBV7-2 and TRBJ2-7, with D perhaps TRBD1 (7 bases). CDR1 is SGHTA, CDR2 FQGNSA, per germline. The CDR3 contains 15 residues. The V end lost 4 bases, the J end lost 6 bases, and 19 bases lay between the germline ends. CDR3 in DNA: TGTGCCAGCAGCTCCACGATTCAGGGGGGTGGCGAGCAGTACTTC. It encodes CASSSTIQGGGEQYF.

In its sample, this clone was seen once. This chain links TRBV9 with TRBJ2-7; 7 bases fit TRBD2. The CDR3 has 17 amino acids. Per the germline V gene, CDR1 is SGDLS and CDR2 is YYNGEE. V shed 1 base, J shed 7 bases, and the junction held 17 bases outside the gene matches. In nucleotides, the CDR3 is TGTGCCAGCAGCGTAACATTTGAGGAGGGGCGGGAGATGGAGCAGTACTTC. This encodes CASSVTFEEGREMEQYF.

The V gene is TRBV7-2, the J gene TRBJ2-5; 13 positions match TRBD2. This CDR3 has 17 amino acids. V shed 8 bases, J shed 5 bases, and the junction held 14 bases outside the gene matches. Germline V lookup: CDR1 SGHTA, CDR2 FQGNSA. Here the CDR3 DNA reads TGTGCCAGCCAGGAGGGACTAGCGGGGCCTGGGGGGGAGACCCAGTACTTC. Translation: CASQEGLAGPGGETQYF.

This chain joins TRBV5-1 and TRBJ2-2; weak D call: TRBD1 (6 bases). CDR1 and CDR2 (germline): SGHRS, YFSETQ. Trimming cost V 5 bases and J 1 base, with 15 bases left between them. The CDR3 totals 16 residues. The CDR3 bases are TGCGCCAGCAGACCGGGCCCGACAGGGAACACCGGGGAGCTGTTTTTT. It translates to CASRPGPTGNTGELFF.

The V call is TRBV25-1, the J call TRBJ2-2, with 10 bases that match TRBD2. Germline V CDR1 and CDR2: MGHDK, SYGVNS. V was clipped by 2 bases and J by 6 bases; unmatched bases: 0. The CDR3 totals 14 residues. Here the CDR3 DNA reads TGTGCCAGCAGTGAACTAGCGGGAGCCGGGGAGCTGTTTTTT. Its protein product is CASSELAGAGELFF.

This chain joins TRBV10-3 and TRBJ2-3, with no clear D. The germline V gene encodes CDR1 ENHRY and CDR2 SYGVKD. Trimming took 0 bases from V and 0 from J, leaving 16 bases between them. This CDR3 has 18 residues. DNA of the CDR3: TGTGCCATCAGTGAGTCACCGGTGCTAGTCTCTAGCACAGATACGCAGTATTTT. Its translation: CAISESPVLVSSTDTQYF.

CDR3 in amino acids: CASSYAAPGTLAGVFHNEQFF. The CDR3 DNA is TGTGCCAGCAGTTACGCCGCACCCGGGACACTAGCGGGAGTGTTCCACAATGAGCAGTTCTTC. The V and J genes are TRBV6-2 or TRBV6-3 and TRBJ2-1, with 11 bases lining up with TRBD2. Germline assignment: CDR1 MNHEY and CDR2 SVGEGT. V dropped 2 bases and J dropped 5; count of bases not matched to a gene: 20. The CDR3 spans 21 residues.

The chain couples TRBV5-6 to TRBJ2-3, with D perhaps TRBD2 (6 bases). With 6 bases removed from V and 2 bases from J, the gap between germline ends came to 16 bases. The CDR3 extends over 15 amino acids. CDR1 and CDR2 from the germline V gene are SGHDT and YYEEEE. The CDR3 DNA is TGTGCCAGCACCCTTGGGGACTTTTACACAGATACGCAGTATTTT. Amino acid sequence: CASTLGDFYTDTQYF.

This sequence joins TRBV7-2 and TRBJ2-3, with a weak D call TRBD1 (6 bases). This CDR3 has 14 residues. V shed 3 bases and J shed 2 bases, with 9 bases lying between them. In germline, CDR1 is SGHTA, CDR2 FQGNSA. DNA for the CDR3: TGTGCCAGCAGCTTCGACAGGTCCACAGATACGCAGTATTTT. Protein: CASSFDRSTDTQYF.

V usage is TRBV7-2 and J usage is TRBJ2-1; 7 bases are shared with TRBD2. Germline CDR1 reads SGHTA; CDR2 reads FQGNSA. The CDR3 is 15 amino acids. The trim removed 5 bases at V and 7 bases at J, leaving 11 bases unmatched. CDR3 region: CASSKSGGSRNEQFF. Written as DNA, the CDR3 is TGTGCCAGCAGCAAATCGGGGGGTTCTAGAAATGAGCAGTTCTTC.

The rearrangement joins TRBV18 to TRBJ1-1; the match to TRBD1 covers 8 bases. This CDR3 has 13 amino acids. CDR1 is KGHSH, CDR2 LQKENI, per germline. V gave up 8 bases and J gave up 10 bases; unmatched junction bases: 12. This chain's CDR3 is CASTELTTGVAFF. CDR3 sequence (DNA): TGTGCCAGCACTGAACTAACGACAGGGGTAGCTTTCTTT. The full variable domain, completed using reference TRBV18 and TRBJ1-1, is NAGVMQNPRHLVRRRGQEARLRCSPMKGHSHVYWYRQLPEEGLKFMVYLQKENIIDESGMPKERFSAEFPKEGPSILRIQQVVRGDSAAYFCASTELTTGVAFFGQGTRLTVV.

The chain combines TRBV4-3 with TRBJ2-2; D unclear. This CDR3 is built from 14 residues. The V end lost 0 bases, the J end lost 7 bases, and 9 bases lay between the germline ends. Germline CDR1 LGHNA, CDR2 YSLEER. CDR3 residues: CASSQDERIGELFF. The CDR3 nucleotides read TGCGCCAGCAGCCAAGACGAAAGGATCGGGGAGCTGTTTTTT.

This chain links TRBV19 with TRBJ2-5; the D is unclear. The CDR3 sequence is 14 residues long. Germline CDR1 reads LNHDA; CDR2 reads SQIVND (reference sequence). Trimming shortened V by 6 bases and J by 1 base, and 12 bases separated the two germline ends. CDR3 bases: TGTGCCAGTAGATCCCCAGTGTCCCAAGAGACCCAGTACTTC. Translating it yields CASRSPVSQETQYF. The full variable domain, rest sourced from reference TRBV19 and TRBJ2-5, is DGGITQSPKYLFRKEGQNVTLSCEQNLNHDAMYWYRQDPGQGLRLIYYSQIVNDFQKGDIAEGYSVSREKKESFPLTVTSAQKNPTAFYLCASRSPVSQETQYFGPGTRLLVL.

The chain joins TRBV5-1 to TRBJ1-4; D gene uncertain. The CDR3 covers 14 residues. V was clipped by 2 bases and J by 4 bases, with 9 bases between them. The germline V gene encodes CDR1 SGHRS and CDR2 YFSETQ. The CDR3 DNA reads TGCGCCAGCAGCTTAGCCGCGATTAATGAAAAACTGTTTTTT. Amino acids: CASSLAAINEKLFF.

V gene TRBV5-5 combines with J gene TRBJ2-5; TRBD2 matches 7 bases. The CDR3 contains 17 residues. Germline CDR1 SGHKS, CDR2 YYEKEE (reference sequence). Trimming removed 3 bases from V and 5 bases from J; junction bases left unmatched: 16. CDR3 protein: CASSSRGAGEVVETQYF. Here the CDR3 DNA reads TGTGCCAGCAGCTCAAGAGGGGCGGGAGAGGTCGTGGAGACCCAGTACTTC.

J is TRBJ1-1 and V is TRBV4-2; D is ambiguous. Germline V gives CDR1 LGHNA, CDR2 YNFKEQ. Trimming pared 0 bases from V and 1 base from J, leaving 6 bases between. CDR3 length: 14 amino acids. The CDR3 DNA reads as TGTGCCAGCAGCCAAGATTTCGCGAACACTGAAGCTTTCTTT. This translates into CASSQDFANTEAFF.

In its sample, this clone was seen once. The chain uses TRBV19 and TRBJ2-7; 10 nucleotides align to TRBD1. J lost 0 bases, V lost 5 bases, and 4 bases had no gene match. The CDR3 contains 15 residues. Per germline, CDR1 LNHDA and CDR2 SQIVND (reference sequence). CDR3 region: CASSSGQGGSYEQYF. In DNA form, the CDR3 reads TGTGCCAGTAGTTCCGGACAGGGGGGCTCCTACGAGCAGTACTTC.

This chain uses TRBV7-8 with TRBJ2-1, with 11 nucleotides matching TRBD2. J lost 8 bases, V lost 7 bases, and 7 bases had no gene match. There are 14 residues in the CDR3. The germline CDR1 and CDR2 sequences are SGHVS and FQNEAQ. The CDR3 reads CASTDRTSGHEQFF. In DNA, the CDR3 is TGTGCCAGCACCGACAGGACTAGCGGGCATGAGCAGTTCTTC.

This clone was seen only once. The rearrangement joins TRBV18 to TRBJ2-7; D call uncertain. CDR1 and CDR2 (germline): KGHSH, LQKENI. Between the trimmed V and J ends, which lost 2 bases and 4 bases, there was a span of 6 bases. This CDR3 has 12 amino acids. The chain's CDR3 is CASSPSPYEQYF. CDR3 in DNA: TGTGCCAGCTCACCATCCCCTTACGAGCAGTACTTC.

The chain couples TRBV19 to TRBJ2-1; 9 bases fit TRBD1. CDR3 length: 17 amino acids. Germline CDR1 is LNHDA and CDR2 is SQIVND (reference sequence). The V and J ends lost 6 bases and 6 bases, in that order; junction bases with no gene match: 15. CDR3 loop: CASSPRGSGTGTNEQFF. In DNA, the CDR3 is TGTGCCAGTAGCCCGAGAGGTTCCGGGACAGGGACCAATGAGCAGTTCTTC.